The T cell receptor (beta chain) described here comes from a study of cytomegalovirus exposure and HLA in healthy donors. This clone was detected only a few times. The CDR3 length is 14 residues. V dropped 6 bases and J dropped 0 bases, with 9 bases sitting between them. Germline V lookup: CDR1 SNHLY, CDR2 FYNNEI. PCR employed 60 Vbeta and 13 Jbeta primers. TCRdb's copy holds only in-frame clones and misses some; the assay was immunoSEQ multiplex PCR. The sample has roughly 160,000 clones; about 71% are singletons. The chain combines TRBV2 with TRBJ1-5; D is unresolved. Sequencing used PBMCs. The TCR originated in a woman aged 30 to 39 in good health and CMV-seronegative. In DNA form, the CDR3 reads TGTGCCAGCAGGAACAATCCTAGCAATCAGCCCCAGCATTTT. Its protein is CASRNNPSNQPQHF.